This note documents a single T cell receptor beta chain sequence. These data originate in a study of monozygotic twins with inflammatory bowel disease. Eight reactions per sample, run separately, yielded cDNA. TCRdb reanalyzed the 5' RACE reads, giving one entry per CDR3 protein sequence and no DNA. This table holds more than 350,000 distinct CDR3 sequences. Germline CDR1 reads SGHRS; CDR2 reads YFSETQ. This CDR3 is 12 amino acids long. The receptor comes from a human donor with ulcerative colitis or Crohn's disease, or a healthy co-twin of an affected twin (not recorded which). The chain carries TRBV5-1 and TRBJ2-2. The material sequenced was blood. The CDR3 here is CASNPDTGELFF.